These T cell receptor beta chains were read from a single sample in a study of CD8 T cell repertoires and HIV-1 epitope variants. Sequencing used immunoSEQ multiplex PCR; TCRdb keeps in-frame clones, though not all of them. The table has 5,000 to 7,000 clones, approximately 61% seen once. These TCRs are of unknown antigen specificity. Sequenced: cultured CD8+ T cells derived from PBMCs. These TCRs come from a male donor with HIV. Each CDR3 is given with its conserved first and last residue. D genes are given only for firm matches. Rows give clone size only sometimes, using once, few, many, or a class for an expanded clone.

V gene,J gene,D gene,clone size,CDR3 DNA,CDR3 protein
TRBV4-3,TRBJ2-1,TRBD2,.,TGCGCCAGCAGCCAAGACCCAGCGGGGGCCTCCAATGAGCAGTTCTTC,CASSQDPAGASNEQFF
TRBV6-4,TRBJ2-1,.,.,TGTGCCAGCAGTGACTGGGACACGTCCTACAATGAGCAGTTCTTC,CASSDWDTSYNEQFF
TRBV28,TRBJ2-7,.,.,TGTGCCAGCAGTTTAGAGGGCCAGTCCCCCTACGAGCAGTACTTC,CASSLEGQSPYEQYF
TRBV5-8,TRBJ1-5,TRBD1,.,TGTGCCAGCAGCCTCATCCGGGACAGTAATCAGCCCCAGCATTTT,CASSLIRDSNQPQHF
TRBV6-1,TRBJ2-3,TRBD1,.,TGTGCCAGCAGTGAATCTCAGGGGGGGACCGGGACAGGGTTTCATAGCGTCACAGATACGCAGTATTTT,CASSESQGGTGTGFHSVTDTQYF
TRBV10-3,TRBJ1-5,.,.,TGTGCCATCAGTGAGTTGGACACTGGAGGCAATCAGCCCCAGCATTTT,CAISELDTGGNQPQHF
TRBV6-5,TRBJ1-2,.,.,TGTGCCAGCAGTTACAACAGTATGGGGAGGGATCCTGGCTACACCTTC,CASSYNSMGRDPGYTF
TRBV19,TRBJ2-7,.,few,TGTGCCAGTAGTATGCAGGACTTC,CASSMQDF
TRBV7-9,TRBJ2-2,.,.,TGTGCCAGCAGCCTTCAGGACGGGGAGCTGTTTTTT,CASSLQDGELFF
TRBV6-5,TRBJ2-1,TRBD2,.,TGTGCCAGCAGTACTAGCGGGACCTCCTACAATGAGCAGTTCTTC,CASSTSGTSYNEQFF
TRBV19,TRBJ2-2,.,.,TGTGCCACCTACACCGGGGAGCTGTTTTTT,CATYTGELFF
TRBV4-1,TRBJ2-3,TRBD2,.,TGCGCCAGCAGCCAAGACCCCCCTAGCGGGACTAGCACAGATACGCAGTATTTT,CASSQDPPSGTSTDTQYF
TRBV5-6,TRBJ2-2,.,.,TGTGCCAGCAGCTTGGCCGAGGTGAACACCGGGGAGCTGTTTTTT,CASSLAEVNTGELFF
TRBV28,TRBJ2-1,.,.,TGTGCCAGCAGTTTATTTGGACCCAACAATGAGCAGTTCTTC,CASSLFGPNNEQFF
TRBV30,TRBJ1-5,TRBD1,.,TGTGCCTGGAGTCACAGGGGGCTGCAGCCCCAGCATTTT,CAWSHRGLQPQHF
TRBV5-1,TRBJ1-6,.,once,TGCGCCAGCAGCTTAGACGGATCCAATTCACCCCTCCACTTT,CASSLDGSNSPLHF
TRBV11-2,TRBJ2-7,TRBD2,few,TGTGCCAGCAGCTTAACCCCGGAGCTAGCGGGAGTGTATGAGCAGTACTTC,CASSLTPELAGVYEQYF
TRBV28,TRBJ2-2,.,.,TGTGCCAGCAGTTTCGGAATAGATGTGGCCGGGGAGCTGTTTTTT,CASSFGIDVAGELFF
TRBV6-1,TRBJ1-1,.,few,TGTGCCAGCAGTGGCTCGGGGGGCCAAGAAAACACTGAAGCTTTCTTT,CASSGSGGQENTEAFF
TRBV6-5,TRBJ1-1,.,few,TGTGCCAGCAGTTACTCGATCGGAGGGAACACTGAAGCTTTCTTT,CASSYSIGGNTEAFF
TRBV7-9,TRBJ2-1,.,.,TGTGCCAGCATCGACAGCCTTTTCTACAATGAGCAGTTCTTC,CASIDSLFYNEQFF
TRBV2,TRBJ2-7,TRBD2,.,TGTGCCAGCAGTGAAGGGCTAGCGGTCGCCTACGAGCAGTACTTC,CASSEGLAVAYEQYF
TRBV28,TRBJ2-7,.,.,TGTGCCACCTGGCAGGGGCCCTACGAGCAGTACTTC,CATWQGPYEQYF
TRBV7-8,TRBJ1-3,TRBD1,once,TGTGCCGGAGGTTTAACAGGGGACACCATATATTTT,CAGGLTGDTIYF
TRBV2,TRBJ2-2,.,.,TGTGCCAGCAGCACCGGGACTGGCTCCTGGGAGCTGTTTTTT,CASSTGTGSWELFF
TRBV7-2,TRBJ2-3,.,.,TGTGCCAGCAGCTCGCCCCGGGGCACAGATACGCAGTATTTT,CASSSPRGTDTQYF
TRBV19,TRBJ2-7,.,once,TGTGCCAGTAGTCCCGACCCGAACGGGGGCGAGCAGTACTTC,CASSPDPNGGEQYF
TRBV2,TRBJ2-7,.,.,TGTGCCAGCAGGGCCGTCCAACACTACGAGCAGTACTTC,CASRAVQHYEQYF
TRBV9,TRBJ1-2,.,.,TGTGCCAGCAGCGTAGGACAGTCTAACTATGGCTACACCTTC,CASSVGQSNYGYTF
TRBV28,TRBJ2-7,.,.,TGTGCCAGCAGTCCCCTCGGGACACATTACGAGCAGTACTTC,CASSPLGTHYEQYF
TRBV4-2,TRBJ2-3,.,few,TGTGCCAGCAGCCAAGATGTGGCGGAGCCCACAGATACGCAGTATTTT,CASSQDVAEPTDTQYF
TRBV10-3,TRBJ2-7,TRBD1,.,TGTGCCCACCAGGAAGGAGGGACAGGGGCGCCGGGGGACGAGCAGTACTTC,CAHQEGGTGAPGDEQYF
TRBV28,TRBJ2-7,.,.,TGTGCCAGCAGTTTTCCGGGCTCCTACGAGCAGTACTTC,CASSFPGSYEQYF
TRBV27,TRBJ2-1,.,.,TGTGCCAGCAGTTCCCCAGTGGATTCCTACAATGAGCAGTTCTTC,CASSSPVDSYNEQFF
TRBV30,TRBJ1-1,.,.,TGTGCCTGGAGTGAACTGATTAACACTGAAGCTTTCTTT,CAWSELINTEAFF
TRBV19,TRBJ2-7,.,.,TGTGCCAGTAGTATAGATCGGAACGATGAGCGCGAGCAGTACTTC,CASSIDRNDEREQYF
TRBV7-8,TRBJ2-5,.,.,TGTGCCAGCAGCTTAAGTCATAGCACCCCCCAGGCGGAGACCCAGTACTTC,CASSLSHSTPQAETQYF
TRBV19,TRBJ1-2,.,.,TGTGCCAGTAGTATAGATCACAGGGCCGGCTACACCTTC,CASSIDHRAGYTF
TRBV7-9,TRBJ2-1,TRBD1,.,TGTGCCAGCAGCTGGGGGCCGGGACAGGGTTACAATGAGCAGTTCTTC,CASSWGPGQGYNEQFF
TRBV7-9,TRBJ2-3,TRBD1,.,TGTGCCAGCAGCATTACAGGGGGCGGGGATACGCAGTATTTT,CASSITGGGDTQYF
TRBV7-2,TRBJ2-2,.,once,TGTGCCAGCAGCATCCAAGGCGGGGCGGACGGGGAGCTGTTTTTT,CASSIQGGADGELFF
TRBV9,TRBJ2-1,TRBD2,.,TGTGCCAGCAGCGGGCGCTCGGCGGGGGACTATGAGCAGTTCTTC,CASSGRSAGDYEQFF
TRBV2,TRBJ2-1,.,.,TGTGCCAGCAGTGGGGAAATTGGGGTTGGAGCCCAGTTCAATGAGCAGTTCTTC,CASSGEIGVGAQFNEQFF
TRBV29-1,TRBJ2-3,.,.,TGCAGCGTTGAAGGGGATCCCTCCGCGGAATACGATACGCAGTATTTT,CSVEGDPSAEYDTQYF
TRBV28,TRBJ1-5,.,.,TGTGCCAGCAGTCTGCCGGGGGGCGCGGGGGATCAGCCCCAGCATTTT,CASSLPGGAGDQPQHF
TRBV10-3,TRBJ2-5,TRBD1,.,TGTGCCATCAGCCGGGACAGGGGTCAAGAGACCCAGTACTTC,CAISRDRGQETQYF
TRBV6-5,TRBJ2-1,.,.,TGTGCCAGCACCCCCGCTAGCGTCCGTTACAATGAGCAGTTCTTC,CASTPASVRYNEQFF
TRBV6-5,TRBJ1-3,.,.,TGTGCCAGCAGTTACGGGGTGGGAGGTGGAAACACCATATATTTT,CASSYGVGGGNTIYF
TRBV20-1,TRBJ1-5,.,.,TGCAGTGCTAGAGATACGCAGCCCCAGCATTTT,CSARDTQPQHF
TRBV4-1,TRBJ2-7,TRBD1,few,TGCGCCAGCAGCTGGACAGGGGGCTACGAGCAGTACTTC,CASSWTGGYEQYF
TRBV7-9,TRBJ2-5,.,.,TGTGCCAGCAGTCCCAATTCAGGAGAGACCCAGTACTTC,CASSPNSGETQYF
TRBV27,TRBJ1-1,TRBD1,once,TGTGCCAGCAGTCTTACAGGGGGGACTGAAGCTTTCTTT,CASSLTGGTEAFF
TRBV5-4,TRBJ1-2,TRBD1,.,TGTGCCAGCAGCCTAGGGGACAGCGGGAGGGGTGGCTACACCTTC,CASSLGDSGRGGYTF
TRBV28,TRBJ1-1,.,once,TGTGCCAGCAGTTCCCCTTACGAGGACGTCACGAACACTGAAGCTTTCTTT,CASSSPYEDVTNTEAFF
TRBV7-6,TRBJ1-4,.,.,TGTGCCAGCAGCTTAAGGGCTCCTATGGAAAAACTGTTTTTT,CASSLRAPMEKLFF
TRBV7-2,TRBJ2-7,TRBD2,.,TGTGCCAGCAGCCCCCGGACTAGCGGAGGTCCTGAGCAGTACTTC,CASSPRTSGGPEQYF